This T cell receptor (beta chain) derives from a study of blood T cells in healthy people across ages. With 6 bases clipped from V and 2 bases from J, the junction kept 5 bases outside the gene matches. The CDR3 length is 15 residues. Germline lookup yields CDR1 SGHTA and CDR2 FQGNSA. Alongside a J-beta primer mix, a sample-barcoded 5' primer served in a second PCR lasting roughly 7 to 11 cycles. Individual samples furnished no less than 3 million CDR3-containing paired-end reads apiece. Each CDR3 protein is one row after TCRdb ran MiXCR on the 5' RACE reads. The table lists hundreds of thousands of distinct CDR3 sequences, 56% of them singletons, with approximately 24% in the top ten.

Input material: blood. The receptor was isolated from a man aged 40-49 years in good health. This chain joins TRBV7-2 and TRBJ2-3, with 10 nucleotides matching TRBD2. As DNA, the CDR3 is TGTGCCAGCAGTCTAGCGGGAGCCTTCACAGATACGCAGTATTTT. This codes for CASSLAGAFTDTQYF.